A selection of T cell receptor beta chains follows, all from one sample in a study of blood T cell repertoires in COVID-19. The assay was immunoSEQ multiplex PCR, and TCRdb's table has in-frame clones only and misses some. Found here are hundreds of thousands of clones, about nine tenths of them singletons; the top ten hold around 8.9%. Source material: PBMCs or T cells enriched from blood (not recorded which). The receptors were gathered from a young woman who had recovered from COVID-19. CDR3s leave out the opening cysteine and the closing phenylalanine or tryptophan. Each record gives: J gene, V gene, CDR3 protein.

TRBJ1-6 | TRBV21-1 | ASSNSPSSYNSPLH
TRBJ2-7 | TRBV6-5 | ASTGGGYEQY
TRBJ2-1 | TRBV7-8 | ASSLVGRTTGISVNEQF
TRBJ2-1 | TRBV5-6 | ASSSMDTPRSYNEQF
TRBJ1-1 | TRBV12-3/TRBV12-4 | ASRTGGFVAF
TRBJ2-2 | TRBV5-1 | ASSLPRTGGETGELF
TRBJ2-4 | TRBV28 | ASSLGTGVYNIQY
TRBJ2-7 | TRBV4-1 | ASSRDYPYEQY
TRBJ2-7 | TRBV7-8 | ASSPDQGASYEQY
TRBJ1-3 | TRBV3-1/TRBV3-2 | ASSQLLGGSGNTIY
TRBJ1-4 | TRBV19 | ASSIPGKVDSNEKLF
TRBJ1-1 | TRBV5-6 | ASSLITGRTEAF
TRBJ2-3 | TRBV7-7 | ASSLGLASNTDTQY
TRBJ2-3 | TRBV4-2 | ASSRKFSGSTDTQY
TRBJ2-3 | TRBV7-2 | ASETGGAADTQY
TRBJ1-5 | TRBV28 | ASSLYLGQGAIYQPQH
TRBJ1-5 | TRBV2 | ASSVRNDQPQH
TRBJ2-7 | TRBV6-2/TRBV6-3 | ASSSPRSSGGTYEQY
TRBJ1-2 | TRBV3-1/TRBV3-2 | ASSQDFGTPDGGYT
TRBJ1-2 | TRBV4-2 | ASSQDRVGHGYT
TRBJ2-5 | TRBV18 | ASSPLVGALQETQY
TRBJ1-1 | TRBV20-1 | SASNPPRQGGPEAF
TRBJ1-4 | TRBV11-2 | ASSSNRVVNEKLF
TRBJ2-3 | TRBV11-2 | ASSFGGLTDTQY
TRBJ2-7 | TRBV25-1 | ASAFLRASYEQY
TRBJ2-7 | TRBV6-5 | ASSQTGTGGYEQY
TRBJ1-2 | TRBV14 | ASSQDRQISYGYT
TRBJ1-1 | TRBV3-1/TRBV3-2 | ASSTRDRGKGCGFMNTEAF
TRBJ2-7 | TRBV28 | ASSPYARGRFYEQY
TRBJ1-1 | TRBV19 | ASSIAGMNTEAF
TRBJ1-1 | TRBV29-1 | SAVVGRDAF
TRBJ2-7 | TRBV19 | ASSARGGYSEQY
TRBJ1-1 | TRBV19 | ASRLESLSNTEAF
TRBJ1-2 | TRBV9 | ASSAGQTYGYT
TRBJ1-1 | TRBV27 | ASSLEGVDTEAF
TRBJ1-4 | TRBV9 | ASSVQGNEYEKLF
TRBJ1-2 | TRBV5-6 | ASSPDGGAFGYT
TRBJ1-1 | TRBV10-3 | AIRNRGNTEAF
TRBJ1-2 | TRBV5-4 | ASSQRSTYGYT
TRBJ2-3 | TRBV4-2 | ASSQARGPESTDTQY
TRBJ2-7 | TRBV5-1 | ASSFHPDRGYEQY
TRBJ2-7 | TRBV5-1 | ASSLLEVSEQY
TRBJ1-1 | TRBV25-1 | ASSEAGWGNTEAF